This T cell receptor beta chain was found in a study of blood T cell repertoires in COVID-19. Across the whole study: The samples span acute and convalescent COVID-19 from the United States, Italy and Spain.

In the authors' workflow: Using reference gene primer amplification, nucleated cell counts were estimated. Method: immunoSEQ multiplex PCR; TCRdb's copy keeps in-frame clones and lacks some. The V and J calls and clone size were taken over from that table, and D and trimming were inferred from the DNA. The sample holds some 100,000 clones, around nine tenths seen once. This CDR3 has 13 amino acids. Trimming stripped 6 bases from V and 4 bases from J, with 10 bases between. Germline V gene sequence: CDR1 MNHEY, CDR2 SVGAGI. The sample taken for sequencing was peripheral blood. The source is a man in his fifties or sixties with acute or convalescent COVID-19. V gene TRBV6-5 combines with J gene TRBJ1-5; possible D gene TRBD1, 5 bases. This CDR3 reads CASSPQGNQPQHF. The CDR3 nucleotides are TGTGCCAGCAGCCCCCAGGGAAATCAGCCCCAGCATTTT.